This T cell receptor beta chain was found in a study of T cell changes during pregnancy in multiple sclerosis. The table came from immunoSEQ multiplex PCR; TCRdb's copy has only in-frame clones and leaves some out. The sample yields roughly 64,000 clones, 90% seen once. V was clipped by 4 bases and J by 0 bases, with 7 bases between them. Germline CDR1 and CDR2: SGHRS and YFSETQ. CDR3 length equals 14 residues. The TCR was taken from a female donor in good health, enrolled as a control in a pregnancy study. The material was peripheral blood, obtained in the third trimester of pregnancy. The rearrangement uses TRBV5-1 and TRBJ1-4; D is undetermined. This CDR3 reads CASSPTTTNEKLFF. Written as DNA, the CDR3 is TGCGCCAGCAGCCCTACTACAACTAATGAAAAACTGTTTTTT.